A selection of T cell receptor beta chains follows, all from one sample in a study of T cells in Graves' hyperthyroidism and ophthalmopathy. TCRdb reanalysed the multiplex PCR reads using MiXCR and keeps one entry per CDR3 protein. The table shows about 560,000 distinct CDR3 sequences, with over 15% occurring only once. Sequencing was carried out using blood. Receptor source: a woman younger than 30 with Graves' hyperthyroidism. Both conserved end residues are part of each CDR3. D genes are given only for firm matches. Only part of the rows carry a size: once, few, many, or a class if the clone is expanded.

length,J,D,V,size,CDR3,DNA
13,TRBJ2-5,TRBD1,TRBV2,NA,CASSGQGEETQYF,TGTGCCAGCTCTGGACAGGGGGAAGAGACCCAGTACTTC
15,TRBJ2-1,TRBD2,TRBV10-3,NA,CAISDERGSYNEQFF,TGTGCCATCAGTGATGAGCGGGGGTCGTACAATGAGCAGTTCTTC
16,TRBJ2-1,TRBD2,TRBV6-2/TRBV6-3,NA,CASAGGLAGSYNEQFF,TGTGCCAGCGCAGGTGGGCTAGCGGGCTCCTACAATGAGCAGTTCTTC
15,TRBJ1-6,TRBD1,TRBV7-2,few,CASSRDRGLISPLHF,TGTGCCAGCAGCCGGGACAGGGGGCTGATTTCACCCCTCCACTTT
16,TRBJ2-3,NA,TRBV3-1,many,CASSQDYSRGTDTQYF,TGTGCCAGCAGCCAAGATTATTCCAGGGGAACAGATACGCAGTATTTT
16,TRBJ2-7,NA,TRBV20-1,NA,CSARDLSLPESYEQYF,TGCAGTGCTAGAGATTTGAGCCTACCGGAAAGCTACGAGCAGTACTTC
13,TRBJ2-1,NA,TRBV20-1,many,CSARQVLRNEQFF,TGCAGTGCGAGACAGGTATTACGCAATGAGCAGTTCTTC
16,TRBJ2-6,TRBD1,TRBV11-2,many,CASSLGTGAGANVLTF,TGTGCCAGCAGCTTAGGGACAGGGGCTGGGGCCAACGTCCTGACTTTC
15,TRBJ2-7,TRBD1,TRBV24-1,NA,CATSDPGTGGYEQYF,TGTGCCACCAGTGACCCCGGGACAGGGGGCTACGAGCAGTACTTC
15,TRBJ1-1,TRBD1,TRBV28,NA,CASSLGTAKNTEAFF,TGTGCCAGCAGTCTTGGGACAGCCAAGAACACTGAAGCTTTCTTT
14,TRBJ2-3,NA,TRBV3-1,many,CASSQDRATDTQYF,TGTGCCAGCAGCCAAGATAGGGCCACAGATACGCAGTATTTT
15,TRBJ1-3,NA,TRBV4-1,few,CASSQEIGSGNTIYF,TGCGCCAGCAGCCAAGAGATCGGCTCTGGAAACACCATATATTTT
13,TRBJ1-6,NA,TRBV7-2,many,CASSPLVNSPLHF,TGTGCCAGCAGCCCCCTGGTTAATTCACCCCTCCACTTT
18,TRBJ2-1,TRBD2,TRBV20-1,many,CSASGVGLAGEDYNEQFF,TGCAGTGCTAGTGGAGTGGGACTAGCGGGAGAAGATTACAATGAGCAGTTCTTC
14,TRBJ1-2,NA,TRBV12-3/TRBV12-4,many,CASSFGGIGYGYTF,TGTGCCAGCAGTTTCGGGGGGATCGGCTATGGCTACACCTTC
13,TRBJ1-2,NA,TRBV12-3/TRBV12-4,few,CASSFLLRRGYTF,TGTGCCAGCAGTTTCCTTCTACGGCGGGGCTACACCTTC